What follows is one TCR beta chain and its context. Its specificity is unknown. Expressed TCRB transcripts were sequenced because the isolated RNA had all been reverse transcribed beforehand. The protocol was immunoSEQ multiplex PCR, while the TCRdb copy is restricted to in-frame clones and leaves out a portion. This table holds around 690,000 clones, roughly 12% found once. V lost 4 bases, J lost 3 bases, and 13 bases lay in between. Per the germline V gene, CDR1 is MNHEY and CDR2 is SMNVEV (reference sequence). This CDR3 comprises 15 residues. The entry originates in a study of beta chain features in type 1 diabetes. Study observations and caveats: Patients with Type 1 diabetes showed moderately but significantly shorter TCRB CDR3s in all four CD4+ subsets.

This TCR came from a young man with type 1 diabetes. The rearrangement uses TRBV27 and TRBJ1-5; D gene ambiguous. Material: naive CD4+ T cells from blood. The CDR3 coding sequence is TGTGCCAGCAGTTCGGACGGGGATTACAATCAGCCCCAGCATTTT. Its translation is CASSSDGDYNQPQHF.